The present T cell receptor (beta chain) was sequenced within a study of T-cell reconstitution after alpha-beta-depleted transplantation in children. The study's findings and limits: The main origin of T-cell counts and diversity one year after transplant was newly produced T cells.

This CDR3 has 12 amino acids. V lost 0 bases and J lost 9, with 6 bases in between. In germline, CDR1 is SGHAT, CDR2 FQNNGV. Construction of the TCRbeta library involved unique molecular identifiers. TCRdb analysed the PCR reads with MiXCR anew, one entry per CDR3 protein. This repertoire shows around 440,000 distinct CDR3 sequences, roughly a tenth found once; its top ten account for 2% to 2.5%. This clonotype was seen many times. Its target is not known. The rearrangement links TRBV11-2 to TRBJ2-4; D might be TRBD1 or TRBD2, each matching 5 bases. The sample here was PBMCs, taken before TCRalphabeta/CD19-depleted stem cell transplant. This TCR was recovered from a child aged 2-15 years with inherited bone marrow failure, due to receive a stem cell transplant. The CDR3 DNA is TGTGCCAGCAGCTTAGAGGGGGTCATTCAGTACTTC. Translation gives CASSLEGVIQYF.